The text below deals with one T cell receptor beta chain. Antigen unknown. V dropped 5 bases and J dropped 9; count of bases not matched to a gene: 9. The CDR3 runs 14 residues. CDR1 SNHLY and CDR2 FYNNEI come from the germline V gene. The record originates from a study of shared clonotypes between healthy human individuals. Study-wide points: All-four-donor shared clonotypes had higher generation probabilities than non-shared clonotypes did.

Assay: immunoSEQ multiplex PCR; the TCRdb copy retains only in-frame clones and omits some. The sample lists roughly 2.4 million clones, around 95% occurring once. This sequence was found in a man younger than 35 in good health. Sequencing was done on a sample of naive CD4+ T cells sorted from blood. Subset here: CD45RA+ positively selected. The V and J genes are TRBV2 and TRBJ2-1; 8 nucleotides match TRBD1. CDR3 sequence: CASSPRTGSTEQFF. The CDR3 DNA sequence: TGTGCCAGCAGTCCTAGGACAGGGAGCACTGAGCAGTTCTTC.